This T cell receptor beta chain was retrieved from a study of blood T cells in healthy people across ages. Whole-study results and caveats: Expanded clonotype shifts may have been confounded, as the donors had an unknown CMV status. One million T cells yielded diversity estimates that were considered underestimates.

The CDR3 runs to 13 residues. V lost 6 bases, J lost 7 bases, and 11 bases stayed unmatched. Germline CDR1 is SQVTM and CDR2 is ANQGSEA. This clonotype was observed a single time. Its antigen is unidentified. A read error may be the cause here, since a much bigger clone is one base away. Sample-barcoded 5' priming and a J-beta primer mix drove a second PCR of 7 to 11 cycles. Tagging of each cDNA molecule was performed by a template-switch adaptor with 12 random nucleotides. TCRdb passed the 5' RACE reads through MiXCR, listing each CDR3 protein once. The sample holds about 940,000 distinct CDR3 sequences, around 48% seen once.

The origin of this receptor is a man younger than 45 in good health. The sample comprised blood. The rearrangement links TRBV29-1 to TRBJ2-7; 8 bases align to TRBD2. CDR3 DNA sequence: TGCAGCGTCGCTCCGGGGGGGATCCGAGAGCAGTACTTC. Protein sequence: CSVAPGGIREQYF.